Listed below are T cell receptor beta chains from one sample, sequenced in a study of T cell responses to AZD1222 COVID-19 vaccine. Data came from immunoSEQ multiplex PCR; TCRdb stores just in-frame clones and leaves some out. The sample records roughly 200,000 clones, roughly 92% being singletons. The sample in question was peripheral blood, obtained on day 0 of AZD1222 vaccination. The receptors here all came from an adult in good health. Both conserved end residues are part of each CDR3. Fields, in order: J gene, V gene, clone size, D gene, CDR3 length, CDR3 DNA, CDR3 protein. The D gene is left open where the match is weak. Clone sizes are given selectively: once, few, many, or a class where the clone is expanded.

TRBJ2-1 TRBV7-9 - TRBD2 14 TGTGCCACCCGTAGCGGGGGCTCCTACAATGAGCAGTTCTTC CATRSGGSYNEQFF
TRBJ1-5 TRBV13 - - 14 TGTGCCAGCAGCTCCAGGGGAGATAATCAGCCCCAGCATTTT CASSSRGDNQPQHF
TRBJ1-1 TRBV19 - - 14 TGTGCCAGCACCCTAGGAACTATGAACACTGAAGCTTTCTTT CASTLGTMNTEAFF
TRBJ1-1 TRBV11-3 - - 13 TGTGCCAGCAGCTTACAAGAGAACACTGAAGCTTTCTTT CASSLQENTEAFF
TRBJ1-4 TRBV5-1 few TRBD1 15 TGCGCCAGCAGCTTGGAGTCAGGGGGCGGTGAAAAACTGTTTTTT CASSLESGGGEKLFF
TRBJ1-3 TRBV18 once TRBD1 15 TGTGCCAGCTCACCAGACAGGGACTCTGGAAACACCATATATTTT CASSPDRDSGNTIYF
TRBJ1-2 TRBV12-3/TRBV12-4 few - 13 TGTGCCAGCAGCCGCCGGGGCAGAAAAGGCTACACCTTC CASSRRGRKGYTF
TRBJ2-5 TRBV7-9 - - 12 TGTGCCAGCAGCTTAACTAGCCAGACCCAGTACTTC CASSLTSQTQYF
TRBJ1-2 TRBV25-1 - - 16 TGTGCCAGCAGTGGCCCCTCGACAGGTATCTACTATGGCTACACCTTC CASSGPSTGIYYGYTF
TRBJ1-2 TRBV3-1/TRBV3-2 - - 18 TGTGCCAGCAGCCAGTCTTGGGGTCGAGACGGGGGACTCTATGGCTACACCTTC CASSQSWGRDGGLYGYTF
TRBJ1-3 TRBV7-9 - - 15 TGTGCCAGCAGCGTTAAACTAGATACTGGAAACACCATATATTTT CASSVKLDTGNTIYF
TRBJ1-3 TRBV7-5 once - 18 TGTGTCAGAAGCCGAAGCGGACTTTCTAAATACTCTGGAAACACCATATATTTT CVRSRSGLSKYSGNTIYF
TRBJ1-2 TRBV10-3 - - 14 TGTGCCATCATACGGGACACTGAGGAGTACCGCTACACCTTC CAIIRDTEEYRYTF
TRBJ2-2 TRBV11-2 - - 15 TGTGCCAGCAACTTCAGGTTTGGTGACACCGGGGAGCTGTTTTTT CASNFRFGDTGELFF
TRBJ1-5 TRBV7-2 - - 12 TGTGCCAGTCGTTATAGCAATCAGCCCCAGCATTTT CASRYSNQPQHF
TRBJ2-2 TRBV10-3 - TRBD2 19 TGTGCCATCCGTTCTTCAGGGACGGTACTAGCGGGGAGCACCGGGGAGCTGTTTTTT CAIRSSGTVLAGSTGELFF
TRBJ1-4 TRBV3-1/TRBV3-2 - TRBD1 15 TGTGCCAGCAGCCGAGCGGGACAGGGTCATGAAAAACTGTTTTTT CASSRAGQGHEKLFF
TRBJ2-5 TRBV6-2/TRBV6-3 - TRBD2 16 TGTGCCAGCAGTTACTCGTTAGCGGGGGGGAAAGAGACCCAGTACTTC CASSYSLAGGKETQYF
TRBJ2-3 TRBV21-1 once - 15 TGTGCCAGCATGTTACGGGGGGGCCCCCCAGATACGCAGTATTTT CASMLRGGPPDTQYF
TRBJ2-5 TRBV21-1 - - 16 TGTGCCAGCAGCCCCCGGACTAGCGGGTACCAAGAGACCCAGTACTTC CASSPRTSGYQETQYF
TRBJ1-1 TRBV2 - - 13 TGTGCCAGCAGTGGTCGGCAAAACACTGAAGCTTTCTTT CASSGRQNTEAFF
TRBJ1-1 TRBV30 - - 13 TGTGCCTGGAGTAGACAGGAAAGAACTGAAGCTTTCTTT CAWSRQERTEAFF